Listed below are T cell receptor beta chains from one sample, sequenced in a study of chemoradiotherapy in HPV16-positive cancers. This table comes from immunoSEQ multiplex PCR, and its TCRdb copy is limited to in-frame clones, with some not included. The top ten hold around 3.3% of the sample, which has fewer than 70,000 clones, roughly nine tenths seen once. The material was blood, obtained from a patient who underwent chemoradiotherapy. Source of these receptors: a human donor with HPV-associated anogenital cancer. Both conserved end residues are part of each CDR3. The D gene is left open where the match is weak. Only some rows state a clone size, as once, few, many or a class for expanded clones.

D,J,V,size,CDR3,DNA
TRBD1,TRBJ2-7,TRBV7-8,once,CASSVSQGAGYEQYF,TGTGCCAGCAGCGTTAGCCAGGGGGCGGGCTACGAGCAGTACTTC
TRBD1,TRBJ1-5,TRBV6-5,-,CASSSDRDQPQHF,TGTGCCAGCAGCAGCGACAGGGATCAGCCCCAGCATTTT
-,TRBJ2-2,TRBV5-1,few,CASSYQGIGGELFF,TGCGCCAGCAGCTACCAGGGAATAGGCGGGGAGCTGTTTTTT
-,TRBJ1-5,TRBV6-4,-,CASLVWWPRGNQPQHF,TGTGCCAGCCTTGTCTGGTGGCCCCGTGGCAATCAGCCCCAGCATTTT
TRBD2,TRBJ2-3,TRBV19,-,CASSDRLAGDRDTQYF,TGTGCCAGTAGTGACCGACTAGCGGGAGATCGAGATACGCAGTATTTT
-,TRBJ1-4,TRBV30,-,CAWSGGNGLTGTRKLFF,TGTGCCTGGAGTGGAGGGAATGGTCTTACGGGTACGAGGAAACTGTTTTTT
TRBD1,TRBJ1-2,TRBV19,-,CASSRGWDREIYGYTF,TGTGCCAGTAGTAGAGGATGGGACAGGGAGATCTATGGCTACACCTTC
-,TRBJ2-1,TRBV9,-,CASSVGVEQFF,TGTGCCAGCAGCGTAGGCGTTGAGCAGTTCTTC
TRBD1,TRBJ1-2,TRBV7-2,-,CASSSPGQMAYGYTF,TGTGCCAGCAGCTCGCCGGGACAGATGGCCTATGGCTACACCTTC
TRBD2,TRBJ2-7,TRBV7-2,-,CASSLVGLAGVNSYEQYF,TGTGCCAGCAGCTTAGTTGGACTAGCGGGGGTGAACTCCTACGAGCAGTACTTC
-,TRBJ1-5,TRBV30,-,CAWGEGQPQHF,TGTGCCTGGGGCGAAGGTCAGCCCCAGCATTTT
TRBD1,TRBJ1-1,TRBV7-9,-,CASSLSAPGQGEDF,TGTGCCAGCAGCTTATCCGCACCGGGACAGGGGGAAGATTTT
-,TRBJ1-3,TRBV6-1,-,CASSQDRSGNTIYF,TGTGCCAGCAGCCAGGACCGCTCTGGAAACACCATATATTTT
TRBD2,TRBJ2-2,TRBV7-7,few,CASSAGLAVGELFF,TGTGCCAGCAGCGCGGGACTAGCGGTCGGGGAGCTGTTTTTT
-,TRBJ1-1,TRBV18,-,CASSYSSGYTEAFF,TGTGCCAGCTCGTACAGTTCAGGATACACTGAAGCTTTCTTT
TRBD1,TRBJ2-3,TRBV9,-,CASSDRGSTDTQYF,TGTGCCAGCAGCGACAGGGGGAGCACAGATACGCAGTATTTT
-,TRBJ1-2,TRBV27,-,CASSLRQNYGYTF,TGTGCCAGCAGTTTAAGGCAGAACTATGGCTACACCTTC
-,TRBJ2-1,TRBV27,-,CASRASRESYNEQFF,TGTGCCAGCAGGGCCTCGAGGGAGTCCTACAATGAGCAGTTCTTC
TRBD2,TRBJ2-1,TRBV5-1,-,CASSLGAGVYNEQFF,TGCGCCAGCAGCTTGGGAGCGGGGGTTTACAATGAGCAGTTCTTC
-,TRBJ1-2,TRBV6-5,-,CASRPDGYGYTF,TGTGCCAGCAGGCCAGACGGCTATGGCTACACCTTC
-,TRBJ1-1,TRBV19,-,CASNRQVMNTEAFF,TGTGCCAGTAATAGGCAGGTCATGAACACTGAAGCTTTCTTT
TRBD2,TRBJ2-1,TRBV4-1,few,CASSQEGLIAGDNEQFF,TGCGCCAGCAGCCAAGAAGGCCTAATAGCGGGGGATAATGAGCAGTTCTTC
TRBD2,TRBJ2-7,TRBV15,-,CATSRDRAGGPEQYF,TGTGCCACCAGCAGAGATCGCGCGGGAGGGCCCGAGCAGTACTTC
TRBD1,TRBJ2-1,TRBV6-6,-,CASRGTALSSYNEQFF,TGTGCCAGCAGAGGGACAGCTCTGAGCTCCTACAATGAGCAGTTCTTC
TRBD1,TRBJ1-5,TRBV7-2,-,CASSSLQGDQPQHF,TGTGCCAGCAGCTCGTTACAGGGGGATCAGCCCCAGCATTTT
-,TRBJ2-3,TRBV18,-,CASSPPTRSTDTQYF,TGTGCCAGCTCACCACCGACCCGGAGCACAGATACGCAGTATTTT
-,TRBJ2-7,TRBV21-1,-,CASSPRCRGQCNHEQYF,TGTGCCAGCAGCCCTCGCTGTAGGGGACAGTGCAACCACGAGCAGTACTTC
TRBD1,TRBJ1-1,TRBV6-1,-,CASSDLPGQGAAEAFF,TGTGCCAGCAGTGACCTACCGGGACAGGGGGCGGCTGAAGCTTTCTTT
TRBD1,TRBJ2-2,TRBV11-3,once,CASSSDRGVPGELFF,TGTGCCAGCAGTTCGGACAGGGGAGTCCCCGGGGAGCTGTTTTTT
-,TRBJ1-1,TRBV18,-,CASSPAEKVTEAFF,TGTGCCAGCTCACCAGCCGAGAAGGTCACTGAAGCTTTCTTT
-,TRBJ2-3,TRBV9,-,CASSVAPGSGTDTQYF,TGTGCCAGCAGCGTAGCCCCAGGGTCGGGCACAGATACGCAGTATTTT
-,TRBJ2-3,TRBV7-7,-,CASSFGPLSTDTQYF,TGTGCTAGCAGCTTTGGACCATTAAGCACAGATACGCAGTATTTT
-,TRBJ2-7,TRBV7-2,-,CASSFIVTRNPPRTYEQYF,TGTGCCAGCAGCTTTATTGTGACCCGAAACCCCCCCCGGACTTACGAGCAGTACTTC
-,TRBJ1-6,TRBV15,-,CATSREWPTNSPLHF,TGTGCCACCAGCAGAGAATGGCCGACGAATTCACCCCTCCACTTT
-,TRBJ1-1,TRBV5-4,-,CASSPWTSVNTEAFF,TGTGCCAGCAGCCCTTGGACTTCCGTCAACACTGAAGCTTTCTTT
TRBD2,TRBJ2-3,TRBV9,-,CASSGGTSGGSTDTQYF,TGTGCCAGCAGCGGAGGGACTAGCGGGGGAAGCACAGATACGCAGTATTTT
TRBD2,TRBJ2-1,TRBV9,-,CASSPPGLAGGYNEQFF,TGTGCCAGCAGCCCCCCGGGACTAGCGGGAGGTTACAATGAGCAGTTCTTC
-,TRBJ2-2,TRBV10-3,-,CAISDRGFSGELFF,TGTGCCATCAGTGATCGGGGTTTCAGCGGGGAGCTGTTTTTT
TRBD1,TRBJ2-2,TRBV9,-,CASSVDRGLTGELFF,TGTGCCAGCAGCGTAGACAGGGGGCTCACCGGGGAGCTGTTTTTT
-,TRBJ2-2,TRBV15,-,CATSRGSDGELFF,TGTGCCACCAGCAGAGGGTCGGACGGGGAGCTGTTTTTT
-,TRBJ2-7,TRBV30,-,CAWTEEATTEQYF,TGTGCCTGGACCGAAGAGGCCACGACCGAGCAGTACTTC
-,TRBJ2-2,TRBV4-2,-,CASSHTLSGGELFF,TGTGCCAGCAGCCATACCCTCTCTGGTGGGGAGCTGTTTTTT
-,TRBJ1-6,TRBV9,-,CASSVRVQEKDSPLHF,TGTGCCAGCAGCGTGAGAGTACAGGAGAAGGATTCACCCCTCCACTTT
-,TRBJ2-5,TRBV30,-,CALYAAGSQETQYF,TGTGCCCTGTACGCGGCGGGCTCCCAAGAGACCCAGTACTTC
-,TRBJ1-1,TRBV2,-,CASSDQWNTEAFF,TGTGCCAGCAGTGATCAGTGGAACACTGAAGCTTTCTTT
TRBD2,TRBJ2-3,TRBV2,-,CATLAGWGTDTQYF,TGTGCCACCCTAGCGGGGTGGGGCACAGATACGCAGTATTTT